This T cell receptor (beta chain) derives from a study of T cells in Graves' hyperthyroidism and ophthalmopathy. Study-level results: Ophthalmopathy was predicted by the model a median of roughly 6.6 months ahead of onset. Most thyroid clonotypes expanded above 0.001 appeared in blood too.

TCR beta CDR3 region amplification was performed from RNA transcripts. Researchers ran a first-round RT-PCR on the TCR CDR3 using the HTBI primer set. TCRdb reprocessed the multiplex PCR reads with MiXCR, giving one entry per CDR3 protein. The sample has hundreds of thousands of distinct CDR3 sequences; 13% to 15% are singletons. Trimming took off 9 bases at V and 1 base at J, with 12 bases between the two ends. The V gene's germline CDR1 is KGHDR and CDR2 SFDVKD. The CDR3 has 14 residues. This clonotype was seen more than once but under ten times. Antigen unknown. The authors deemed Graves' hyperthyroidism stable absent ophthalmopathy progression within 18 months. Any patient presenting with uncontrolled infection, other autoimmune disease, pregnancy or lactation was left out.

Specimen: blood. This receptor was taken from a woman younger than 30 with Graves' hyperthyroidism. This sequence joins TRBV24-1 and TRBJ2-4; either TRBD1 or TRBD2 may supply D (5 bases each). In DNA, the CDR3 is TGTGCCACCTCCCCGGGACCGGCCAAAAACATTCAGTACTTC. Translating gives CATSPGPAKNIQYF.